What follows are 19 T cell receptor beta chains derived from one specimen sequenced in a study of blood T cell repertoires in COVID-19. Assay used: immunoSEQ multiplex PCR; TCRdb lists only in-frame clones, some missing. The profile shows about 43,000 clones, about 87% of them singletons. What was sequenced was peripheral blood. The receptors come from a man in his 60s with active COVID-19.

This chain joins TRBV5-6 and TRBJ2-5; TRBD2 might be the D (5 bases). The CDR3 has 14 amino acids. V lost 1 base, J lost 0 bases, and 7 bases lay in between. CDR1 is SGHDT and CDR2 is YYEEEE in the germline V gene. DNA of the CDR3: TGTGCCAGCAGCTTGTGGGAGTACCAAGAGACCCAGTACTTC. Protein sequence: CASSLWEYQETQYF.

V and J are TRBV7-2 and TRBJ2-3; 8 bases are shared with TRBD1. J gave up 2 bases and V 5 bases, and 9 bases lay outside the gene matches. The CDR3 length is 16 residues. CDR1 is SGHTA, CDR2 FQGNSA, per germline. This CDR3 is CASSTGQGSHTDTQYF. Written as DNA, the CDR3 is TGTGCCAGCAGCACCGGACAGGGTTCCCACACAGATACGCAGTATTTT.

This chain connects TRBV13 to TRBJ1-2; D is possibly TRBD1 (5 bases). Germline-derived CDR1 and CDR2 are PRHDT and FYEKMQ (reference sequence). V was shortened by 0 bases and J by 5 bases, with 13 bases between the two germline ends. The CDR3 extends over 15 amino acids. CDR3 DNA sequence: TGTGCCAGCAGCTTAGGTTTCAGGGCGGAGTATGGCTACACCTTC. It encodes CASSLGFRAEYGYTF.

The rearrangement uses TRBV7-9 and TRBJ1-2; 7 positions match TRBD1. The CDR3 covers 15 residues. From germline, CDR1 is SEHNR and CDR2 FQNEAQ (reference sequence). V lost 1 base and J lost 4; bases outside the gene matches: 6. This CDR3 is CASSLDPGTAYGYTF. In DNA, the CDR3 is TGTGCCAGCAGCTTAGACCCCGGGACAGCCTATGGCTACACCTTC.

This clone appeared once. The chain carries TRBV11-2 and TRBJ2-3; a weak D match, TRBD2 (6 bases). In germline, CDR1 is SGHAT, CDR2 FQNNGV. The CDR3 has 15 residues. Trimming removed 7 bases from V and 2 bases from J, with 16 bases in between. CDR3 region: CASNPERALTDTQYF. The CDR3 DNA reads TGTGCCAGCAACCCGGAGCGGGCCCTCACAGATACGCAGTATTTT. The complete variable domain, with remaining parts taken from reference TRBV11-2 and TRBJ2-3, reads EAGVAQSPRYKIIEKRQSVAFWCNPISGHATLYWYQQILGQGPKLLIQFQNNGVVDDSQLPKDRFSAERLKGVDSTLKIQPAKLEDSAVYLCASNPERALTDTQYFGPGTRLTVL.

The chain employs TRBV30 and TRBJ2-7, with D possibly being TRBD1 (6 bases). Germline CDR1 and CDR2: GTSNPN and SVGIG (reference sequence). The CDR3 is 14 residues long. V was shortened by 3 bases and J by 0 bases, with 12 bases between the two germline ends. The CDR3 DNA sequence: TGTGCCTGGAGCCCACGGGACACCTCCTACGAGCAGTACTTC. It yields the protein CAWSPRDTSYEQYF.

The rearrangement joins TRBV6-4 to TRBJ2-2; 8 bases are shared with TRBD1. V lost 3 bases and J lost 5; bases outside the gene matches: 2. Germline-derived CDR1 and CDR2 are MRHNA and SNTAGT. This CDR3 has 14 amino acids. The DNA for the CDR3 is TGTGCCAGCAGTGAACAGGGGGATACCGGGGAGCTGTTTTTT. Its translation is CASSEQGDTGELFF.

The V call is TRBV4-1, the J call TRBJ2-7; 12 bases fit TRBD1. CDR3 size: 18 residues. Germline CDR1 and CDR2: MGHRA and YSYEKL. V lost 4 bases and J lost 0; bases outside the gene matches: 10. CDR3 residues: CASSPTGQGALSSYEQYF. In DNA form, the CDR3 reads TGCGCCAGCAGCCCTACGGGACAGGGGGCTCTGAGCTCCTACGAGCAGTACTTC.

V is TRBV6-5 and J is TRBJ2-1; D is uncertain. The germline V and J ends were trimmed by 6 bases and 9 bases, with 21 bases remaining between them. The CDR3 length is 15 residues. Looked up from germline, CDR1 is MNHEY and CDR2 is SVGAGI. In DNA, the CDR3 is TGTGCCAGCAGCCCCCGAGGCATTTCGTCTCGTGAGCAGTTCTTC. It yields the protein CASSPRGISSREQFF.

The V and J genes are TRBV29-1 and TRBJ2-7, with D perhaps matching TRBD2 (6 bases). From germline, CDR1 is SQVTM and CDR2 ANQGSEA. The CDR3 spans 13 residues. V lost 5 bases, J lost 3 bases, and 14 bases lay in between. CDR3 sequence (DNA): TGCAGCGTTTCCCTAGTGGGGGGCTACGAGCAGTACTTC. This translates into CSVSLVGGYEQYF.

This sequence joins TRBV19 and TRBJ2-7, with 7 positions matching TRBD1. Germline CDR1 is LNHDA and CDR2 is SQIVND (reference sequence). J lost 0 bases, V lost 5 bases, and 10 bases had no gene match. This CDR3 spans 16 amino acids. The CDR3, as DNA: TGTGCCAGTAGTTTCTCCCAAGGGGGCCACTCCTACGAGCAGTACTTC. Translation: CASSFSQGGHSYEQYF.

This chain links TRBV2 with TRBJ2-1; TRBD2 aligns across 7 bases. The V gene end was trimmed by 5 bases and the J gene end by 7 bases; junction bases not matched to a gene: 8. Germline V gives CDR1 SNHLY, CDR2 FYNNEI. This CDR3 region has 14 residues. CDR3 sequence reads: CASSSGTTGNEQFF. The CDR3 coding sequence is TGTGCCAGCAGTTCCGGGACTACGGGGAATGAGCAGTTCTTC.

The chain joins TRBV28 to TRBJ1-4; D might be TRBD1 (6 bases). Per germline, CDR1 MDHEN and CDR2 SYDVKM. Trimming removed 9 bases from V and 0 bases from J, with 17 bases in between. The CDR3 totals 16 residues. CDR3 DNA sequence: TGTGCCAGTTCCCCGGGGGGGCATGCAACTAATGAAAAACTGTTTTTT. Translating gives CASSPGGHATNEKLFF.

The chain recombines TRBV18 with TRBJ1-5; a possible D gene is TRBD1 (6 bases). Trimming removed 4 bases at V and 2 bases at J, with 12 bases between. The germline CDR1 and CDR2 sequences are KGHSH and LQKENI. CDR3 length equals 15 residues. For the CDR3, the DNA is TGTGCCAGCTCACTTGGGGGGGCGGGCAATCAGCCCCAGCATTTT. Translation gives CASSLGGAGNQPQHF.

This clone showed up just once. The chain employs TRBV6-2 or TRBV6-3 and TRBJ2-7, with a tentative D call TRBD1 (6 bases). V was shortened by 5 bases and J by 3 bases, with 11 bases between the two germline ends. The CDR3 consists of 13 residues. Germline loops: CDR1 MNHEY, CDR2 SVGEGT. CDR3 in DNA: TGTGCCAGCAGTAGAACACAGGGCTACGAGCAGTACTTC. It codes for CASSRTQGYEQYF.

The chain carries TRBV4-1 and TRBJ2-7; TRBD2 is a possible D gene (6 bases). Trimming took 0 bases from V and 5 from J, leaving 14 bases between them. Germline V gene lookup returns CDR1 MGHRA and CDR2 YSYEKL. This CDR3 region has 15 residues. The DNA of the CDR3 is TGCGCCAGCAGCCAAGACAGGCTAGCGCCCAACGAGCAGTACTTC. Translating it yields CASSQDRLAPNEQYF.

V and J are TRBV29-1 and TRBJ1-1; D may be TRBD1 (5 bases). Per the germline V gene, CDR1 is SQVTM and CDR2 is ANQGSEA. The CDR3 covers 12 residues. V gave up 8 bases and J gave up 5 bases, with 15 bases separating them. This CDR3 is CSFAQGGTEAFF. The CDR3 DNA reads as TGCAGCTTTGCCCAGGGTGGGACTGAAGCTTTCTTT. Using reference TRBV29-1 and TRBJ1-1 for the parts outside the CDR3, the full variable domain is SAVISQKPSRDICQRGTSLTIQCQVDSQVTMMFWYRQQPGQSLTLIATANQGSEATYESGFVIDKFPISRPNLTFSTLTVSNMSPEDSSIYLCSFAQGGTEAFFGQGTRLTVV.

V is TRBV28 and J is TRBJ1-6, with a possible D match to TRBD1 (6 bases). The CDR3 runs to 16 residues. Germline CDR1 MDHEN, CDR2 SYDVKM. Trimming cost V 1 base and J 6 bases, with 13 bases left between them. CDR3 loop: CASSLLGALGNSPLHF. The CDR3 region has the DNA TGTGCCAGCAGTTTATTGGGGGCACTTGGTAATTCACCCCTCCACTTT.

The chain carries TRBV19 and TRBJ2-7, with D perhaps matching TRBD2 (6 bases). Trimming stripped 6 bases from V and 2 bases from J, with 14 bases between. Germline loops: CDR1 LNHDA, CDR2 SQIVND (reference sequence). The CDR3 is 14 amino acids. The CDR3 loop reads CASSPWGETYEQYF. In nucleotides, the CDR3 is TGTGCCAGTAGCCCTTGGGGGGAGACCTACGAGCAGTACTTC.